This is a list of T cell receptor beta chains from one sample in a study of human T cells and chemical hapten exposure. One entry per CDR3 protein, called by TCRdb with MiXCR from the 5' RACE reads. The table includes 75,000 or so distinct CDR3 sequences, approximately 15% detected once. These receptors were taken from a female donor in good health. Both conserved end residues are part of each CDR3. Each record gives: clone size, J gene, CDR3 length, D gene, V gene, CDR3 protein, CDR3 DNA. A D gene is named only where the DNA matches it firmly. Not all rows give a size; the values are once, few, many and, for expanded clones, a class.

abundance: few; j_gene: TRBJ2-1; len: 15; d_gene: TRBD2; v_gene: TRBV7-2; CDR3aa: CASSSLVGTSYEQFF; CDR3nt: TGTGCCAGCAGCTCGCTAGTGGGGACTAGCTATGAGCAGTTCTTC
abundance: few; j_gene: TRBJ1-2; len: 18; d_gene: -; v_gene: TRBV7-8; CDR3aa: CASSLMSAQGGPDPGYTF; CDR3nt: TGTGCCAGCAGCTTAATGAGCGCGCAGGGCGGTCCGGATCCTGGCTACACCTTC
abundance: few; j_gene: TRBJ2-1; len: 14; d_gene: -; v_gene: TRBV20-1; CDR3aa: CSARYGVRIDEQFF; CDR3nt: TGCAGTGCTAGATACGGAGTGAGGATCGATGAGCAGTTCTTC
abundance: -; j_gene: TRBJ1-4; len: 14; d_gene: TRBD1; v_gene: TRBV3-1; CDR3aa: CASSQVQGREKLFF; CDR3nt: TGTGCCAGCAGCCAAGTACAGGGGCGTGAAAAACTGTTTTTT
abundance: -; j_gene: TRBJ1-4; len: 15; d_gene: TRBD1; v_gene: TRBV5-1; CDR3aa: CASRTGQGSNEKLFF; CDR3nt: TGCGCCAGCAGAACCGGACAGGGTTCAAATGAAAAACTGTTTTTT
abundance: -; j_gene: TRBJ2-7; len: 14; d_gene: -; v_gene: TRBV7-8; CDR3aa: CASSPTGSPYEQYF; CDR3nt: TGTGCCAGCAGCCCGACCGGGTCCCCCTACGAGCAGTACTTC
abundance: -; j_gene: TRBJ1-1; len: 15; d_gene: -; v_gene: TRBV20-1; CDR3aa: CSASMAVGRDTEAFF; CDR3nt: TGCAGTGCTTCCATGGCCGTAGGGAGGGACACTGAAGCTTTCTTT
abundance: -; j_gene: TRBJ2-2; len: 11; d_gene: -; v_gene: TRBV3-1; CDR3aa: CASMGIGELFF; CDR3nt: TGTGCCAGCATGGGGATCGGGGAGCTGTTTTTT
abundance: -; j_gene: TRBJ1-2; len: 15; d_gene: -; v_gene: TRBV29-1; CDR3aa: CSFEDMAGSSYGYTF; CDR3nt: TGCAGCTTTGAAGATATGGCAGGATCGAGCTATGGCTACACCTTC
abundance: few; j_gene: TRBJ1-2; len: 13; d_gene: -; v_gene: TRBV2; CDR3aa: CASSWGAREGYTF; CDR3nt: TGTGCCAGCAGTTGGGGGGCCCGGGAGGGCTACACCTTC
abundance: few; j_gene: TRBJ2-3; len: 16; d_gene: TRBD2; v_gene: TRBV7-2; CDR3aa: CASSLEAGGPPDTQYF; CDR3nt: TGTGCCAGCAGCTTAGAGGCGGGGGGGCCCCCAGATACGCAGTATTTT
abundance: -; j_gene: TRBJ2-7; len: 11; d_gene: -; v_gene: TRBV5-4; CDR3aa: CASSLEHEQYF; CDR3nt: TGTGCCAGCAGCTTGGAGCACGAGCAGTACTTC
abundance: few; j_gene: TRBJ2-1; len: 16; d_gene: TRBD2; v_gene: TRBV12-3/TRBV12-4; CDR3aa: CASSSSEVGGVNEQFF; CDR3nt: TGTGCCAGCAGTTCCAGCGAGGTGGGGGGGGTCAATGAGCAGTTCTTC
abundance: few; j_gene: TRBJ2-6; len: 15; d_gene: -; v_gene: TRBV5-4; CDR3aa: CASRSQGSGANVLTF; CDR3nt: TGTGCCAGCAGGTCCCAGGGCTCTGGGGCCAACGTCCTGACTTTC
abundance: -; j_gene: TRBJ2-5; len: 16; d_gene: -; v_gene: TRBV2; CDR3aa: CASSEKGRAPQETQYF; CDR3nt: TGTGCCAGCAGTGAAAAGGGCAGGGCGCCCCAAGAGACCCAGTACTTC
abundance: -; j_gene: TRBJ2-1; len: 14; d_gene: -; v_gene: TRBV20-1; CDR3aa: CSARVPADYNEQFF; CDR3nt: TGCAGTGCTAGAGTGCCGGCCGACTACAATGAGCAGTTCTTC
abundance: few; j_gene: TRBJ2-7; len: 15; d_gene: -; v_gene: TRBV7-2; CDR3aa: CASSLAGGPGREQYF; CDR3nt: TGTGCCAGCAGCTTAGCGGGGGGGCCCGGGCGCGAGCAGTACTTC
abundance: many; j_gene: TRBJ1-2; len: 14; d_gene: -; v_gene: TRBV6-5; CDR3aa: CATTARGGDDGYTF; CDR3nt: TGTGCCACCACAGCTAGGGGGGGTGACGATGGCTACACCTTC
abundance: -; j_gene: TRBJ2-3; len: 15; d_gene: TRBD2; v_gene: TRBV27; CDR3aa: CASRLLAGGTDTQYF; CDR3nt: TGTGCCAGCCGCCTCTTGGCGGGGGGGACAGATACGCAGTATTTT
abundance: few; j_gene: TRBJ2-5; len: 14; d_gene: -; v_gene: TRBV11-2; CDR3aa: CASSLAGVLETQYF; CDR3nt: TGTGCCAGCAGCTTAGCTGGGGTTCTAGAGACCCAGTACTTC
abundance: -; j_gene: TRBJ1-4; len: 19; d_gene: -; v_gene: TRBV7-8; CDR3aa: CASSLGGDSSPATNEKLFF; CDR3nt: TGTGCCAGCAGCTTGGGGGGGGACTCAAGTCCTGCAACTAATGAAAAACTGTTTTTT
abundance: few; j_gene: TRBJ2-3; len: 19; d_gene: TRBD2; v_gene: TRBV7-8; CDR3aa: CASSLALSGSEIPPDTQYF; CDR3nt: TGTGCCAGCAGCTTAGCGCTCAGCGGGAGTGAAATCCCCCCAGATACGCAGTATTTT
abundance: -; j_gene: TRBJ1-5; len: 12; d_gene: -; v_gene: TRBV12-3/TRBV12-4; CDR3aa: CASSFPGQPQHF; CDR3nt: TGTGCCAGCAGTTTCCCGGGTCAGCCCCAGCATTTT
abundance: -; j_gene: TRBJ1-1; len: 15; d_gene: -; v_gene: TRBV20-1; CDR3aa: CSASCPAGLNTEAFF; CDR3nt: TGCAGTGCTAGCTGTCCTGCAGGGCTTAACACTGAAGCTTTCTTT
abundance: few; j_gene: TRBJ2-1; len: 14; d_gene: TRBD2; v_gene: TRBV7-6; CDR3aa: CASSSPGTSNEQFF; CDR3nt: TGTGCCAGCAGCTCCCCCGGGACTAGCAATGAGCAGTTCTTC
abundance: -; j_gene: TRBJ1-1; len: 13; d_gene: -; v_gene: TRBV5-1; CDR3aa: CASSGQENTEAFF; CDR3nt: TGCGCCAGCAGCGGGCAGGAGAACACTGAAGCTTTCTTT
abundance: many; j_gene: TRBJ2-1; len: 15; d_gene: TRBD2; v_gene: TRBV6-1; CDR3aa: CASSENAGGYNEQFF; CDR3nt: TGTGCCAGCAGTGAAAATGCGGGGGGGTACAATGAGCAGTTCTTC
abundance: -; j_gene: TRBJ1-1; len: 13; d_gene: -; v_gene: TRBV27; CDR3aa: CASRPVPQGQAFF; CDR3nt: TGTGCCAGCAGGCCCGTCCCCCAGGGACAAGCTTTCTTT
abundance: -; j_gene: TRBJ1-2; len: 15; d_gene: -; v_gene: TRBV12-3/TRBV12-4; CDR3aa: CASSFRRGLGYGYTF; CDR3nt: TGTGCCAGCAGTTTCCGACGGGGGCTAGGCTATGGCTACACCTTC
abundance: many; j_gene: TRBJ1-2; len: 11; d_gene: -; v_gene: TRBV29-1; CDR3aa: CSVAWGYGYTF; CDR3nt: TGCAGCGTTGCATGGGGCTATGGCTACACCTTC
abundance: -; j_gene: TRBJ1-1; len: 16; d_gene: -; v_gene: TRBV7-9; CDR3aa: CASSLWRASGVAEAFF; CDR3nt: TGTGCCAGCAGCTTGTGGAGGGCCAGCGGGGTAGCTGAAGCTTTCTTT
abundance: few; j_gene: TRBJ2-3; len: 14; d_gene: -; v_gene: TRBV28; CDR3aa: CASSDRLRTDTQYF; CDR3nt: TGTGCCAGCAGCGACAGACTCCGCACAGATACGCAGTATTTT
abundance: few; j_gene: TRBJ2-7; len: 12; d_gene: -; v_gene: TRBV3-1; CDR3aa: CASSLFTGEQYF; CDR3nt: TGTGCCAGCAGCCTTTTCACGGGTGAGCAGTACTTC
abundance: -; j_gene: TRBJ2-5; len: 13; d_gene: -; v_gene: TRBV30; CDR3aa: CAWSTLESGTQYF; CDR3nt: TGTGCCTGGAGTACTCTAGAGAGCGGGACCCAGTACTTC
abundance: few; j_gene: TRBJ1-5; len: 13; d_gene: -; v_gene: TRBV11-2; CDR3aa: CASSHHGDQPQHF; CDR3nt: TGTGCCAGCAGCCATCATGGGGATCAGCCCCAGCATTTT
abundance: many; j_gene: TRBJ1-1; len: 12; d_gene: -; v_gene: TRBV6-5; CDR3aa: CASSYGGTEAFF; CDR3nt: TGTGCCAGCAGTTACGGGGGGACTGAAGCTTTCTTT
abundance: -; j_gene: TRBJ2-3; len: 16; d_gene: TRBD2; v_gene: TRBV7-9; CDR3aa: CASSFNRGDSTDTQYF; CDR3nt: TGTGCCAGCAGCTTTAATCGGGGGGATAGCACAGATACGCAGTATTTT
abundance: few; j_gene: TRBJ2-5; len: 12; d_gene: -; v_gene: TRBV7-8; CDR3aa: CASSHWEETQYF; CDR3nt: TGTGCCAGCAGCCATTGGGAAGAGACCCAGTACTTC
abundance: -; j_gene: TRBJ2-1; len: 13; d_gene: -; v_gene: TRBV12-3/TRBV12-4; CDR3aa: CASSPDPLNEQFF; CDR3nt: TGTGCCAGCAGCCCGGACCCCCTCAATGAGCAGTTCTTC
abundance: -; j_gene: TRBJ1-1; len: 16; d_gene: -; v_gene: TRBV6-1; CDR3aa: CASSSSGAQALPEAFF; CDR3nt: TGTGCCAGCAGTTCCTCCGGCGCCCAAGCCCTCCCTGAAGCTTTCTTT
abundance: many; j_gene: TRBJ2-7; len: 13; d_gene: TRBD1; v_gene: TRBV7-2; CDR3aa: CASSSGQPYEQYF; CDR3nt: TGTGCCAGCAGCTCGGGACAGCCCTACGAGCAGTACTTC
abundance: -; j_gene: TRBJ1-2; len: 15; d_gene: -; v_gene: TRBV6-5; CDR3aa: CASRPYQTGSYGYTF; CDR3nt: TGTGCCAGCAGACCGTACCAGACAGGATCCTATGGCTACACCTTC
abundance: -; j_gene: TRBJ1-1; len: 13; d_gene: -; v_gene: TRBV7-9; CDR3aa: CASSRREGLEAFF; CDR3nt: TGTGCCAGCAGCCGCCGTGAGGGGCTTGAGGCTTTCTTT
abundance: many; j_gene: TRBJ2-2; len: 13; d_gene: -; v_gene: TRBV7-2; CDR3aa: CASSQENTGELFF; CDR3nt: TGTGCCAGCAGCCAGGAGAACACCGGGGAGCTGTTTTTT
abundance: -; j_gene: TRBJ2-7; len: 13; d_gene: -; v_gene: TRBV14; CDR3aa: CASSQVQGAEQYF; CDR3nt: TGTGCCAGCAGCCAGGTACAGGGAGCCGAGCAGTACTTC
abundance: few; j_gene: TRBJ2-3; len: 13; d_gene: -; v_gene: TRBV13; CDR3aa: CASSGLGTDTQYF; CDR3nt: TGTGCCAGCAGCGGCCTCGGCACAGATACGCAGTATTTT
abundance: -; j_gene: TRBJ2-7; len: 14; d_gene: -; v_gene: TRBV6-6; CDR3aa: CASSARDNFYEQYF; CDR3nt: TGTGCCAGCAGTGCCCGGGACAACTTCTACGAGCAGTACTTC
abundance: -; j_gene: TRBJ2-2; len: 14; d_gene: -; v_gene: TRBV19; CDR3aa: CASSFEGYTGELFF; CDR3nt: TGTGCCAGTAGTTTTGAAGGGTACACCGGGGAGCTGTTTTTT
abundance: -; j_gene: TRBJ2-3; len: 15; d_gene: -; v_gene: TRBV29-1; CDR3aa: CSLRGDGTSTDTQYF; CDR3nt: TGCAGCCTAAGAGGGGACGGAACTAGCACAGATACGCAGTATTTT
abundance: -; j_gene: TRBJ2-5; len: 14; d_gene: -; v_gene: TRBV6-5; CDR3aa: CATTIPGAGETQYF; CDR3nt: TGTGCCACCACTATCCCGGGAGCCGGGGAGACCCAGTACTTC
abundance: few; j_gene: TRBJ1-2; len: 12; d_gene: -; v_gene: TRBV28; CDR3aa: CASSSHNYGYTF; CDR3nt: TGTGCCAGCAGTTCCCATAACTATGGCTACACCTTC
abundance: -; j_gene: TRBJ1-5; len: 15; d_gene: TRBD1; v_gene: TRBV7-2; CDR3aa: CASSPGGASNQPQHF; CDR3nt: TGTGCCAGCAGCCCAGGGGGCGCAAGCAATCAGCCCCAGCATTTT
abundance: many; j_gene: TRBJ2-3; len: 16; d_gene: -; v_gene: TRBV20-1; CDR3aa: CSARELIRTSTDTQYF; CDR3nt: TGCAGTGCTAGAGAGCTGATTAGGACGAGCACAGATACGCAGTATTTT
abundance: -; j_gene: TRBJ1-1; len: 18; d_gene: TRBD1; v_gene: TRBV11-2; CDR3aa: CASSSFRSRTGMNTEAFF; CDR3nt: TGTGCCAGCAGCTCCTTTCGATCCCGGACAGGGATGAACACTGAAGCTTTCTTT